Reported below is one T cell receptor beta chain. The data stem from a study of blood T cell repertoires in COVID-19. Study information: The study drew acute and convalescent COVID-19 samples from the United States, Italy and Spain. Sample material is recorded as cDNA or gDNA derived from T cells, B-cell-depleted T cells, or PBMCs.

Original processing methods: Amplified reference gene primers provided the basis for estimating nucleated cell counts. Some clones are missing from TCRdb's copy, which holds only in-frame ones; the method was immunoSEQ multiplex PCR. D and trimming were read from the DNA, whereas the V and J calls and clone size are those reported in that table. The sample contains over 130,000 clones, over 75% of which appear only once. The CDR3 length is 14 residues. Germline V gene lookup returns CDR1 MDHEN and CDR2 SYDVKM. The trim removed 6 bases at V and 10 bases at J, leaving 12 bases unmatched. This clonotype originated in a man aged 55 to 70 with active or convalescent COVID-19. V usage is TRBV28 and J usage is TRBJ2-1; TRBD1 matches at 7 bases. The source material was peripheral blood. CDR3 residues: CASRTGTDRGEQFF. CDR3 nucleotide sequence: TGTGCCAGCAGGACCGGGACAGATCGGGGCGAGCAGTTCTTC.